A single sample gave rise to the 7 T cell receptor beta chains below, sequenced in a study of blood T cell repertoires in COVID-19. The method was immunoSEQ multiplex PCR; TCRdb's version includes in-frame clones alone and lacks a portion of them. The table lists around 180,000 clones, 75% to 90% of them singletons. Sequencing used peripheral blood. These receptors were collected from a human donor with active or convalescent COVID-19. The donor label of this sample is uncertain.

V and J are TRBV7-6 and TRBJ2-7; D is possibly TRBD1 (5 bases). Trimming removed 6 bases from V and 1 base from J, with 16 bases in between. The CDR3 is 15 residues long. CDR1 SGHVS and CDR2 FNYEAQ come from the germline V gene. DNA of the CDR3: TGTGCCAGCAGTTACGCTACTGACAGATCCTACGAGCAGTACTTC. Translated: CASSYATDRSYEQYF.

This rearrangement joins TRBV9 to TRBJ2-1, with TRBD2 matching over 8 bases. The V and J ends lost 7 bases and 4 bases, in that order; junction bases with no gene match: 4. The CDR3 spans 13 residues. In germline, CDR1 is SGDLS, CDR2 YYNGEE. Written as DNA, the CDR3 is TGTGCCAGCGCTAGCGGGCCTTACAATGAGCAGTTCTTC. Translation: CASASGPYNEQFF.

The rearrangement uses TRBV25-1 and TRBJ1-4; D is perhaps TRBD1 (6 bases). The ends were cut back, 2 bases at V and 5 bases at J, with 12 bases in the middle. The CDR3 sequence is 15 residues long. The germline V gene encodes CDR1 MGHDK and CDR2 SYGVNS. CDR3 nucleotide sequence: TGTGCCAGCAGTGAAGCCGGACAGCTGAATGAAAAACTGTTTTTT. Its translation: CASSEAGQLNEKLFF.

The V call is TRBV11-3, the J call TRBJ2-7, with D tentatively TRBD2 (7 bases). Germline V lookup: CDR1 SGHNT, CDR2 YENEEA. The V gene lost 5 bases and the J gene lost 5 bases, with 16 bases spanning the gap. CDR3 length: 14 residues. The CDR3, as DNA: TGTGCCAGCAGCCCGCGGGGGAGGGGGAACGAGCAGTACTTC. Its translation is CASSPRGRGNEQYF.

The V call is TRBV2, the J call TRBJ1-4, with 10 positions matching TRBD1. CDR3 size: 15 residues. V lost 5 bases to trimming and J lost 6 bases; unmatched junction nucleotides: 6. Germline CDR1 reads SNHLY; CDR2 reads FYNNEI. CDR3 protein: CASSRTGGRYEKLFF. The CDR3 nucleotides read TGTGCCAGCAGTAGGACAGGGGGACGTTATGAAAAACTGTTTTTT.

This rearrangement joins TRBV11-2 to TRBJ2-1; 11 bases fit TRBD2. The V gene end was trimmed by 5 bases and the J gene end by 10 bases; junction bases not matched to a gene: 16. The CDR3 sequence is 17 residues long. Germline V gene data show CDR1 as SGHAT and CDR2 as FQNNGV. CDR3 DNA: TGTGCCAGCAGCCTACTAATGTCTAGCGGGGGGACTTTGGAGCAGTTCTTC. It codes for CASSLLMSSGGTLEQFF.

The chain employs TRBV28 and TRBJ1-2, with D uncertain. Trimming removed 7 bases at V and 4 bases at J, with 10 bases between. The CDR3 covers 12 residues. In germline, CDR1 is MDHEN, CDR2 SYDVKM. The CDR3 nucleotides are TGTGCCAGCACAGTGGGGAGCTATGGCTACACCTTC. Its translation: CASTVGSYGYTF.